Given below is one TCR beta chain in context. From germline, CDR1 is MRHNA and CDR2 SNTAGT. The CDR3 is made up of 18 amino acids. After removal of 6 bases from V and 6 bases from J, the junction contained 16 bases not matched to a gene. This sample was taken from a study of blood T cell repertoires in COVID-19. Seattle patient enrollment occurred during active infection, with longitudinal follow-up thereafter. As processed by the authors: Nucleated cell number was recorded as an estimate derived from reference gene primer amplification. This table comes from immunoSEQ multiplex PCR, and its TCRdb copy is limited to in-frame clones, with some not included. Clonal size and the V and J genes are those of that table, whereas D and trimming came from the DNA. The sample lists over 400,000 clones, about 89% occurring once.

The source material was peripheral blood. The clonotype originates from a woman aged 45-59 years with COVID-19, enrolled during active disease. The V and J genes are TRBV6-4 and TRBJ2-1, with 11 bases aligning to TRBD2. CDR3 nucleotides: TGTGCCAGCAGCCCGACCCTTCTTACTAGCGGGGGTTTCAATGAGCAGTTCTTC. Amino acid sequence: CASSPTLLTSGGFNEQFF.